The clone carrying this T cell receptor beta chain was detected ten times or more. CDR3 length equals 13 residues. Trimming removed 1 base from V and 2 bases from J, with 4 bases in between. Germline CDR1 is SGHRS and CDR2 is YFSETQ. Transcripts of RNA were the source for amplifying TCR beta CDR3 regions. Second-round multiplex PCR came after first-round RT-PCR with HTBI primers. TCRdb recomputed calls from the multiplex PCR reads with MiXCR, one row per CDR3 protein. Of about 400,000 distinct CDR3 sequences listed, roughly 20% are singletons. The data are from a study of Graves' ophthalmopathy and Graves' hyperthyroidism. Study-wide context: Peripheral blood sampling occurred at initial diagnosis, before any treatment.

Stable hyperthyroidism meant no ophthalmopathy within 18 months of follow-up. This TCR was recovered from a woman between 18 and 29 years old with stable Graves' hyperthyroidism. The sequencing input was peripheral blood. V and J are TRBV5-1 and TRBJ1-5, with D hard to call. The CDR3 here is CASSLFGNQPQHF. The CDR3 bases are TGCGCCAGCAGCTTGTTTGGCAATCAGCCCCAGCATTTT.